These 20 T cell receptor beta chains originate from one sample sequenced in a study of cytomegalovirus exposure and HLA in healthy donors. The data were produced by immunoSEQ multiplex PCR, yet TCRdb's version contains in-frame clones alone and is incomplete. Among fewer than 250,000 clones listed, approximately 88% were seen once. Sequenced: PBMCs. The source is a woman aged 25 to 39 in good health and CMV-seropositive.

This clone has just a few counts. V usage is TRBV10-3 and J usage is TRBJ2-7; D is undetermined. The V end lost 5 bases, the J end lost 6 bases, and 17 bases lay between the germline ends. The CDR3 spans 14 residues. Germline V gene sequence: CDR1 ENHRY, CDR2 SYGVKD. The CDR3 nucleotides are TGTGCCATCAGTAATCCTTCGGAGTTACGCGAGCAGTACTTC. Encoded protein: CAISNPSELREQYF.

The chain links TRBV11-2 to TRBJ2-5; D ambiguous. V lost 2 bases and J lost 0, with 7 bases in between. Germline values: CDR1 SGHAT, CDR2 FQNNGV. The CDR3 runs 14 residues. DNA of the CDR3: TGTGCCAGCAGCTTATTCCTCCACCAAGAGACCCAGTACTTC. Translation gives CASSLFLHQETQYF.

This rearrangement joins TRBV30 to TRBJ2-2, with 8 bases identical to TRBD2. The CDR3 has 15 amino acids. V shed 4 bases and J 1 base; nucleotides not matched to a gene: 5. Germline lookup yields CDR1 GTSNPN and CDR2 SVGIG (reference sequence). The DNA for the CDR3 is TGTGCCTGGATTCCGGGACTAGGGAACACCGGGGAGCTGTTTTTT. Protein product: CAWIPGLGNTGELFF.

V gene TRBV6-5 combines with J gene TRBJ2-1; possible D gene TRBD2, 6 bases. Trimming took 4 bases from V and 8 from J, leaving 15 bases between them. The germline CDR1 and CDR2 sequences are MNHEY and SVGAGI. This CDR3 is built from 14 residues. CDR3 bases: TGTGCCAGCAGTTTTCGGGGGTGGGTGGATGAGCAGTTCTTC. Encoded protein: CASSFRGWVDEQFF.

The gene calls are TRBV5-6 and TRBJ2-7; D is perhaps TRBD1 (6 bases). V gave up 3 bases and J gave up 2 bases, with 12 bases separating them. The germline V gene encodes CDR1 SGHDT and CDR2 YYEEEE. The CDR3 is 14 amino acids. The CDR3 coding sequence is TGTGCCAGCAGCTGGACAGTTATTGCCTACGAGCAGTACTTC. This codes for CASSWTVIAYEQYF.

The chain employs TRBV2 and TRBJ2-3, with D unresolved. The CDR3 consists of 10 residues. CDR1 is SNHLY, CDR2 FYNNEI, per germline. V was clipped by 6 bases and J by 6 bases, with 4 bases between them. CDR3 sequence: CASRDDTQYF. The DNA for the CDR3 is TGTGCCAGCAGAGATGATACGCAGTATTTT.

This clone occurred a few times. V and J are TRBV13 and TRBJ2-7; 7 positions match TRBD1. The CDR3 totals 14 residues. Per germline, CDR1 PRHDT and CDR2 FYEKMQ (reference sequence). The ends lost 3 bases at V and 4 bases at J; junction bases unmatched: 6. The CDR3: CASSLGQSKYEQYF. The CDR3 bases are TGTGCCAGCAGCTTGGGACAGTCCAAATACGAGCAGTACTTC.

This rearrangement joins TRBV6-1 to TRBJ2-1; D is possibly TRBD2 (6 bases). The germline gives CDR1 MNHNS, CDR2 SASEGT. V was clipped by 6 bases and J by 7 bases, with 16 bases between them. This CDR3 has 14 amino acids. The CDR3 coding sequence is TGTGCCAGCAGCCCGGGAGTTGATGGGAATGAGCAGTTCTTC. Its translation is CASSPGVDGNEQFF.

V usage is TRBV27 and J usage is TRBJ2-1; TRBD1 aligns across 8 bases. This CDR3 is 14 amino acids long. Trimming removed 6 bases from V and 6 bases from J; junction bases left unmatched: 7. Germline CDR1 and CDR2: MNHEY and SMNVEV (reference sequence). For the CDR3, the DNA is TGTGCCAGCAGAGGGACAGGAGATTTCAATGAGCAGTTCTTC. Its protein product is CASRGTGDFNEQFF.

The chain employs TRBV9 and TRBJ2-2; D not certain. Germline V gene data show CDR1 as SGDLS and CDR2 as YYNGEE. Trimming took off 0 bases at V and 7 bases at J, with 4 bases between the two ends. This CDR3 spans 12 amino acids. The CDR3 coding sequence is TGTGCCAGCAGCGTAGTGGACGGGGAGCTGTTTTTT. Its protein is CASSVVDGELFF. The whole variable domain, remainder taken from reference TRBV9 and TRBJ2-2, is DSGVTQTPKHLITATGQRVTLRCSPRSGDLSVYWYQQSLDQGLQFLIQYYNGEERAKGNILERFSAQQFPDLHSELNLSSLELGDSALYFCASSVVDGELFFGEGSRLTVL.

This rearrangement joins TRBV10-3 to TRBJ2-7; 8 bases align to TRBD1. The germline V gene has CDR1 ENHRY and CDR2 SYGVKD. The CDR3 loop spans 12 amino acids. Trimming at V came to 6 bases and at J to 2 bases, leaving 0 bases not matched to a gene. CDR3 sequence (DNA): TGTGCCATCAGGGGACAGGCCTACGAGCAGTACTTC. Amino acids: CAIRGQAYEQYF.

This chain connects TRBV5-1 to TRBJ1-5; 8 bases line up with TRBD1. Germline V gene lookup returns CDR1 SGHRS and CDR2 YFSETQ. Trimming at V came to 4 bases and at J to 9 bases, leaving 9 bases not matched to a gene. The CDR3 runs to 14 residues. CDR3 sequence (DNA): TGCGCCAGCAGCGCTGACAGGGGCGCGGGGCCCCAGCATTTT. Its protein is CASSADRGAGPQHF.

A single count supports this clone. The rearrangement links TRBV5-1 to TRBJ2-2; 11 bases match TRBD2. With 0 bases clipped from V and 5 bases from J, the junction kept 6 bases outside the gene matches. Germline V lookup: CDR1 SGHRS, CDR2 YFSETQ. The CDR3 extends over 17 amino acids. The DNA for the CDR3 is TGCGCCAGCAGCTTGGATTCGGCTAGCGGGAGGACCGGGGAGCTGTTTTTT. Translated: CASSLDSASGRTGELFF.

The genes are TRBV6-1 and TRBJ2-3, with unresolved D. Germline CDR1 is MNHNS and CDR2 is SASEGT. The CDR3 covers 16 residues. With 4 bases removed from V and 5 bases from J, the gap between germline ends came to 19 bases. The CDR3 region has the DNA TGTGCCAGCAGTGTTGATGAAGGTTTTCGGCGAGATACGCAGTATTTT. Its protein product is CASSVDEGFRRDTQYF.

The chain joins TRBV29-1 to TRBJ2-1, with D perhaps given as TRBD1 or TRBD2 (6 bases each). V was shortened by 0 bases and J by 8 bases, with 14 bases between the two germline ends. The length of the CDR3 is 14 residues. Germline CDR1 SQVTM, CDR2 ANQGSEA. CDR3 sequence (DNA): TGCAGCGTTGAAGATCCGACAGGAGGGGATGAGCAGTTCTTC. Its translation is CSVEDPTGGDEQFF.

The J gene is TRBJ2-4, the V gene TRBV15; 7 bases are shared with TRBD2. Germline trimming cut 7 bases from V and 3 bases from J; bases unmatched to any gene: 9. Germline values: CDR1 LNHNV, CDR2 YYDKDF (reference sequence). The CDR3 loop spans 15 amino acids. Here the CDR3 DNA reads TGTGCCACCAAAAAGACTGGGGGGGACAAAAACATTCAGTACTTC. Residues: CATKKTGGDKNIQYF.

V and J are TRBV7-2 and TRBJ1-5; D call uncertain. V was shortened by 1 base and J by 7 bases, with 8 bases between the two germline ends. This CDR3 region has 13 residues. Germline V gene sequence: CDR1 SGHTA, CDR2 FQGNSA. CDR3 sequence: CASSLGPGQPQHF. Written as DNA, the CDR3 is TGTGCCAGCAGCTTAGGTCCGGGACAGCCCCAGCATTTT.

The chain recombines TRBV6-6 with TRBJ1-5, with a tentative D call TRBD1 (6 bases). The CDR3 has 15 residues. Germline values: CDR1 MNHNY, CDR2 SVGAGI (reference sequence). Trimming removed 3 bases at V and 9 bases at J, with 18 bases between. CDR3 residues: CASSYGADSSSPQHF. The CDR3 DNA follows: TGTGCCAGCAGTTATGGGGCGGACAGCTCATCGCCCCAGCATTTT.

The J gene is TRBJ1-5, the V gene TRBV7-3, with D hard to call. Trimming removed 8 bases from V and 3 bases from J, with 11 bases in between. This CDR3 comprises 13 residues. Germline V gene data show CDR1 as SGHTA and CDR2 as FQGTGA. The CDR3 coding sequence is TGTGCCAGCTCTAAGGGTCCCAATCAGCCCCAGCATTTT. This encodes CASSKGPNQPQHF.

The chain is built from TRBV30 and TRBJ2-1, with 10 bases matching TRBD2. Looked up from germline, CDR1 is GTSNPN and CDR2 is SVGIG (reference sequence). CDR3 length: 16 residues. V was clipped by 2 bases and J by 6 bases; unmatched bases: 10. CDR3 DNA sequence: TGTGCCTGGAGTTGGTATCTAGCGGGAGAATTCAATGAGCAGTTCTTC. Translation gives CAWSWYLAGEFNEQFF.